The 17 T cell receptor beta chains below come from one sample, sequenced in a study of T cell responses to AZD1222 COVID-19 vaccine (dated by TCRdb to about 2021). The time point label on this specimen signifies: about 28 days (+/-7) after the second vaccine dose. The method behind the library was the immunoSEQ multiplex PCR assay. TCRdb provides this immuneACCESS table in a form limited to in-frame rearrangements. Some clones are lacking; in checked studies, under half of them reflect an unresolved V gene, and why the rest are absent is not known. The sample has tens of thousands of clones on record, approximately 88% of them singletons. The ten largest account for 4% to 5% of the sample. Sequenced material: peripheral blood, taken 28 days after the second AZD1222 dose. Receptors originate from an adult who received the AZD1222 COVID-19 vaccine.

V and J are TRBV11-3 and TRBJ2-1, with TRBD2 matching 9 bases. The V gene end was trimmed by 1 base and the J gene end by 8 bases; junction bases not matched to a gene: 3. This CDR3 is 14 amino acids long. CDR1 and CDR2 (germline): SGHNT, YENEEA. The CDR3 nucleotides read TGTGCCAGCAGCTTAGGCGGGGGGGCCCATGAGCAGTTCTTC. It encodes CASSLGGGAHEQFF. Looking up the rest from reference TRBV11-3 and TRBJ2-1 gives the full variable domain: EAGVVQSPRYKIIEKKQPVAFWCNPISGHNTLYWYLQNLGQGPELLIRYENEEAVDDSQLPKDRFSAERLKGVDSTLKIQPAELGDSAVYLCASSLGGGAHEQFFGPGTRLTVL.

The chain joins TRBV30 to TRBJ1-2; D is uncertain. From germline, CDR1 is GTSNPN and CDR2 SVGIG (reference sequence). The CDR3 has 12 amino acids. Trimming left V 0 bases short and J 8 bases short, with 10 bases between. CDR3 in DNA: TGTGCCTGGAGTGTAGAGGGAGCCGGCTACACCTTC. Translation gives CAWSVEGAGYTF.

This clone was counted between two and nine times. V gene TRBV14 combines with J gene TRBJ1-1; D is ambiguous. There are 13 residues in the CDR3. V gave up 4 bases and J gave up 5 bases, with 11 bases separating them. Germline V gene lookup returns CDR1 SGHDN and CDR2 FVKESK. The chain's CDR3 is CASSLAQLTEAFF. The DNA of the CDR3 is TGTGCCAGCAGCCTTGCGCAATTGACTGAAGCTTTCTTT. Based on the CDR3 plus reference TRBV14 and TRBJ1-1, the full variable domain is EAGVTQFPSHSVIEKGQTVTLRCDPISGHDNLYWYRRVMGKEIKFLLHFVKESKQDESGMPNNRFLAERTGGTYSTLKVQPAELEDSGVYFCASSLAQLTEAFFGQGTRLTVV.

The chain joins TRBV11-2 to TRBJ2-1, with D possibly being TRBD1 (6 bases). CDR1 SGHAT and CDR2 FQNNGV come from the germline V gene. The CDR3 covers 17 residues. V lost 4 bases and J lost 0, with 16 bases in between. The CDR3 here is CASSYRLGASSYNEQFF. The CDR3 DNA sequence: TGTGCCAGCAGCTACCGACTGGGGGCGAGCTCCTACAATGAGCAGTTCTTC.

The chain carries TRBV4-2 and TRBJ1-5; D is undetermined. CDR1 is LGHNA and CDR2 is YNFKEQ in the germline V gene. CDR3 size: 12 residues. Trimming cost V 3 bases and J 7 bases, with 7 bases left between them. CDR3 sequence: CASSQGRQPQHF. The CDR3 nucleotides are TGTGCCAGCAGCCAGGGGAGGCAGCCCCAGCATTTT.

The V and J genes are TRBV15 and TRBJ1-2; D call uncertain. The CDR3 covers 15 residues. V shed 0 bases and J shed 0 bases, with 8 bases lying between them. Germline CDR1 LNHNV, CDR2 YYDKDF (reference sequence). The CDR3 DNA follows: TGTGCCACCAGCAGAGATCTGGGCTCTAACTATGGCTACACCTTC. It translates to CATSRDLGSNYGYTF. Combining the CDR3 with reference TRBV15 and TRBJ1-2 gives the whole variable domain DAMVIQNPRYQVTQFGKPVTLSCSQTLNHNVMYWYQQKSSQAPKLLFHYYDKDFNNEADTPDNFQSRRPNTSFCFLDIRSPGLGDTAMYLCATSRDLGSNYGYTFGSGTRLTVV.

The chain joins TRBV29-1 to TRBJ1-2; 9 nucleotides agree with TRBD1. Germline-derived CDR1 and CDR2 are SQVTM and ANQGSEA. V trimming: 3 bases; J trimming: 7 bases; junction bases outside the gene matches: 6. There are 13 residues in the CDR3. The CDR3 loop reads CSVDDRGIIGYTF. CDR3 bases: TGCAGCGTTGACGACAGGGGGATAATTGGCTACACCTTC. Full variable domain (rest looked up from reference TRBV29-1 and TRBJ1-2): SAVISQKPSRDICQRGTSLTIQCQVDSQVTMMFWYRQQPGQSLTLIATANQGSEATYESGFVIDKFPISRPNLTFSTLTVSNMSPEDSSIYLCSVDDRGIIGYTFGSGTRLTVV.

This sequence joins TRBV3-1 (or the pseudogene TRBV3-2) and TRBJ1-2, with unresolved D. Trimming pared 0 bases from V and 4 bases from J, leaving 9 bases between. Germline CDR1 and CDR2: LGHDT and YNNKEL (reference sequence). CDR3 length: 14 residues. In DNA, the CDR3 is TGTGCCAGCAGCCAAGATCCTAGGTTCTATGGCTACACCTTC. This encodes CASSQDPRFYGYTF.

The chain recombines TRBV7-9 with TRBJ2-2; D gene ambiguous. The V end lost 3 bases, the J end lost 5 bases, and 4 bases lay between the germline ends. This CDR3 is 12 amino acids long. From germline, CDR1 is SEHNR and CDR2 FQNEAQ (reference sequence). CDR3 DNA sequence: TGTGCCAGCAGCTTGGGTACCGGGGAGCTGTTTTTT. Its protein is CASSLGTGELFF.

This clone was recorded once. The chain carries TRBV5-1 and TRBJ2-1; D assignment may be TRBD1 or TRBD2 (5 bases each). Germline lookup yields CDR1 SGHRS and CDR2 YFSETQ. The CDR3 loop spans 17 amino acids. Between the trimmed V and J ends, which lost 7 bases and 4 bases, there was a span of 24 bases. This CDR3 is CASVGVGLAGGYNEQFF. DNA of the CDR3: TGCGCCAGCGTAGGGGTCGGGCTAGCAGGTGGATACAATGAGCAGTTCTTC.

This clone was counted only a few times. The rearrangement uses TRBV18 and TRBJ2-1; 7 positions match TRBD1. V shed 4 bases, J shed 6 bases, and the junction held 12 bases outside the gene matches. The CDR3 covers 16 residues. The germline CDR1 and CDR2 sequences are KGHSH and LQKENI. CDR3: CASSLVTGKISNEQFF. CDR3 sequence (DNA): TGTGCCAGCTCACTAGTGACAGGGAAGATCAGCAATGAGCAGTTCTTC.

This chain uses TRBV10-3 with TRBJ1-5; TRBD1 might be the D (6 bases). V lost 0 bases and J 2 bases, leaving 11 bases between the germline ends. The CDR3 spans 16 residues. Germline CDR1 ENHRY, CDR2 SYGVKD. The CDR3 DNA reads as TGTGCCATCAGTGAGTCCCGGGGGGCTGGCAATCAGCCCCAGCATTTT. Translated, it gives CAISESRGAGNQPQHF.

This chain uses TRBV7-8 with TRBJ2-2; the D gene is possibly TRBD2 (7 bases). This CDR3 comprises 17 residues. V was clipped by 5 bases and J by 2 bases, with 18 bases between them. Germline V gene sequence: CDR1 SGHVS, CDR2 FQNEAQ. In DNA form, the CDR3 reads TGTGCCAGCAGCCCCACCCGGGGGGCGGCCAACACCGGGGAGCTGTTTTTT. It specifies CASSPTRGAANTGELFF. Full variable domain (rest looked up from reference TRBV7-8 and TRBJ2-2): GAGVSQSPRYKVAKRGQDVALRCDPISGHVSLFWYQQALGQGPEFLTYFQNEAQLDKSGLPSDRFFAERPEGSVSTLKIQRTQQEDSAVYLCASSPTRGAANTGELFFGEGSRLTVL.

This chain joins TRBV13 and TRBJ2-3; D is possibly TRBD1 or TRBD2 (5 bases each). Germline-derived CDR1 and CDR2 are PRHDT and FYEKMQ (reference sequence). This CDR3 region has 16 residues. The germline V and J ends were trimmed by 3 bases and 1 base, with 14 bases remaining between them. CDR3 in amino acids: CASSFRKLGGTDTQYF. CDR3 nucleotide sequence: TGTGCCAGCAGCTTCAGAAAATTGGGGGGCACAGATACGCAGTATTTT.

The J gene is TRBJ1-4, the V gene TRBV6-5; tentative D call: TRBD1 (6 bases). The V gene's germline CDR1 is MNHEY and CDR2 SVGAGI. V dropped 7 bases and J dropped 7 bases, with 13 bases sitting between them. The CDR3 covers 13 residues. CDR3 bases: TGTGCCAGCACCCAGGGGTGGGGTGAAAAACTGTTTTTT. This encodes CASTQGWGEKLFF.

The rearrangement uses TRBV7-9 and TRBJ2-4; D unclear. This CDR3 spans 15 amino acids. V lost 4 bases, J lost 0 bases, and 10 bases lay in between. The V gene's germline CDR1 is SEHNR and CDR2 FQNEAQ (reference sequence). The CDR3 DNA reads as TGTGCCAGCAGCTATAATTACGGAGCCAAAAACATTCAGTACTTC. This sequence encodes CASSYNYGAKNIQYF. Full variable domain (missing parts from reference TRBV7-9 and TRBJ2-4): DTGVSQNPRHKITKRGQNVTFRCDPISEHNRLYWYRQTLGQGPEFLTYFQNEAQLEKSRLLSDRFSAERPKGSFSTLEIQRTEQGDSAMYLCASSYNYGAKNIQYFGAGTRLSVL.

The chain couples TRBV10-2 to TRBJ2-3, with 15 positions matching TRBD2. There are 15 residues in the CDR3. Germline V lookup: CDR1 WSHSY, CDR2 SAAADI. J was trimmed by 6 bases and V by 5 bases; bases with no gene match: 3. DNA for the CDR3: TGCGCCAGCAGTTCGGGACTAGCGGGGGGTGATACGCAGTATTTT. This translates into CASSSGLAGGDTQYF.